Listed here is a single TCR beta chain. Its antigen is currently unknown. Here immunoSEQ multiplex PCR was the method, and the copy in TCRdb shows in-frame clones only, minus some. The data hold about 79,000 clones, with roughly nine tenths observed a single time. CDR1 and CDR2 from the germline V gene are MNHNS and SASEGT. The CDR3 runs 15 residues. V shed 6 bases, J shed 3 bases, and the junction held 8 bases outside the gene matches. These data are taken from a study of OX40 agonist ivuxolimab in advanced cancers. Across the whole study: At doses from 0.01 to 10 mg/kg, patients were given intravenous ivuxolimab every 2 weeks. Prior checkpoint blockade (anti-PD-1, anti-PD-L1 or anti-CTLA-4) was permitted; around 40% had it. Study conclusions and caveats: On average, CD8+ T cells showed a greater number of expanded clones than CD4+.

This sequence joins TRBV6-1 and TRBJ2-5; 9 bases match TRBD1. The source of this sequence is an adult with an advanced solid tumor such as melanoma, head and neck, liver or kidney cancer. The specimen was CD4+ or CD8+ T cells sorted from blood, collected in a trial of the OX40 agonist ivuxolimab. CDR3 sequence reads: CASSSSGTGKETQYF. The DNA for the CDR3 is TGTGCCAGCAGCTCGTCCGGGACAGGGAAAGAGACCCAGTACTTC.